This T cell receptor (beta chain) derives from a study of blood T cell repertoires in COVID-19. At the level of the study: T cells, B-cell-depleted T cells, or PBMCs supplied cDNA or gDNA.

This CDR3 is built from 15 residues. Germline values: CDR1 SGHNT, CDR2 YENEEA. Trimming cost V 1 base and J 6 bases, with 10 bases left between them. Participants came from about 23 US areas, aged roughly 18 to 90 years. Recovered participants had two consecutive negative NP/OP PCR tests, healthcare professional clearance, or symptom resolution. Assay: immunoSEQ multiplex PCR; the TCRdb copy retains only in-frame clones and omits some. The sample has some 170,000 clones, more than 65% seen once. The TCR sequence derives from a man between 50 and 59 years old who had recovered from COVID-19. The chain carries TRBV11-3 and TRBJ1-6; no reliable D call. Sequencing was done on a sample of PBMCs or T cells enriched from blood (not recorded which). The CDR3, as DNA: TGTGCCAGCAGCTTAGTGTCCGGCGGTAATTCACCCCTCCACTTT. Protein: CASSLVSGGNSPLHF.